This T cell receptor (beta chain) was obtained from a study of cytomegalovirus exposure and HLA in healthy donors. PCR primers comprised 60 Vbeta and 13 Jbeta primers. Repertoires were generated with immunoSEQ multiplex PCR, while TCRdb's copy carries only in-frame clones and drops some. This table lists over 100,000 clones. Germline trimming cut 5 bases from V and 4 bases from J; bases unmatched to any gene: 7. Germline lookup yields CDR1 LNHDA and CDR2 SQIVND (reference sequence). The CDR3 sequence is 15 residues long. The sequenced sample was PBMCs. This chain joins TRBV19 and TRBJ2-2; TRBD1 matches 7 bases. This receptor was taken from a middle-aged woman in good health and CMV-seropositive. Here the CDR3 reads CASSATQGLTGELFF. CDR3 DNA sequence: TGTGCCAGTAGTGCAACACAGGGGCTCACCGGGGAGCTGTTTTTT.